The clone carrying this TCR beta chain was seen just once. The data stem from a study of blood T cell repertoires in COVID-19. At the level of the study: PBMCs, B-cell-depleted T cells, or T cells provided the cDNA or gDNA that made up the material.

Authors' processing steps: Amplified reference gene primers provided the basis for estimating nucleated cell counts. Some clones are missing from TCRdb's copy, which holds only in-frame ones; the method was immunoSEQ multiplex PCR. V and J calls and clone size are copied from that table; D and trimming were computed from the DNA. Here the sample spans 52,000 or so clones, roughly 91% being singletons. CDR1 is SQVTM and CDR2 is ANQGSEA in the germline V gene. The ends were cut back, 0 bases at V and 5 bases at J, with 10 bases in the middle. The CDR3 runs to 13 residues. The specimen sequenced was peripheral blood. The TCR comes from a human donor in a cohort sampled during active COVID-19. The J gene is TRBJ2-5, the V gene TRBV29-1, with a tentative D call TRBD1 (5 bases). The CDR3 region has the DNA TGCAGCGTTGAAGATCTTAAGGGGGAGACCCAGTACTTC. Its translation: CSVEDLKGETQYF.